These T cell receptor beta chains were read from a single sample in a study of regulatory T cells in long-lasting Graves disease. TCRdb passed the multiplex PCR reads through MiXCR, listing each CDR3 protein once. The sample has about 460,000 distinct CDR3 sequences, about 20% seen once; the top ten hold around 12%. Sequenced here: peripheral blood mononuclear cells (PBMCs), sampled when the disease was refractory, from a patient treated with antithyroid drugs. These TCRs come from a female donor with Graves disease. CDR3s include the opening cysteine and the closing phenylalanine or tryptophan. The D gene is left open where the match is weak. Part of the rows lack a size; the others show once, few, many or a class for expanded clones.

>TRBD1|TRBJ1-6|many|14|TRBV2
TGTGCCAGCACCGTAGACAGGGGCAATTCACCCCTCCACTTT
CASTVDRGNSPLHF
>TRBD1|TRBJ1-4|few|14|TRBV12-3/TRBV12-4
TGTGCCAGCAGTTTAGGAAGACAGGGGGAAAAACTGTTTTTT
CASSLGRQGEKLFF
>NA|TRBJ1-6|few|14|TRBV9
TGTGCCAGCGGGGTGGGTCCCTATAATTCACCCCTCCACTTT
CASGVGPYNSPLHF
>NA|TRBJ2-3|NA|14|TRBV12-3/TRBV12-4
TGTGCCACGAGGAGGGGTTTTGGCACAGATACGCAGTATTTT
CATRRGFGTDTQYF
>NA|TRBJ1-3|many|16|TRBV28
TGTGCCAGCAGTTTTAGGGGCGCCTCCTATCGCAACACCATATATTTT
CASSFRGASYRNTIYF
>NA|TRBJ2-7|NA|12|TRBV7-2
TGTGCCAGCAGCCCGACTCTCGACGAGCAGTACTTC
CASSPTLDEQYF
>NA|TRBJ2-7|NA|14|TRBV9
TGTGCCAGCAGCGCGGATCCAAACGCCTACGAGCAGTACTTC
CASSADPNAYEQYF
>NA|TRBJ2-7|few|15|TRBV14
TGTGCCAGCAGCCAAGTGGCGGGAAGCTCCTACGAGCAGTACTTC
CASSQVAGSSYEQYF
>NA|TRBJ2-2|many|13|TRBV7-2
TGTGCCAGCAGCCCGGACGGAACCGGGGAGCTGTTTTTT
CASSPDGTGELFF
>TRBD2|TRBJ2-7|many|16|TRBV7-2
TGTGCCAGCAGCTTACCCGGCGTAGCGGGATTGTACGAGCAGTACTTC
CASSLPGVAGLYEQYF
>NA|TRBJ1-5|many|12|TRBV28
TGTGCCAGCAGTTTAATCGGTCAGCCCCAGCATTTT
CASSLIGQPQHF
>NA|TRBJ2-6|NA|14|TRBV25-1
TGTGCCAGCAGTGAATTCGGGGAAGCCAACGTCCTGACTTTC
CASSEFGEANVLTF
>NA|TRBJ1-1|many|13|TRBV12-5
TGTGCTAGTGGGCCCGCGACTGTCACTGAAGCTTTCTTT
CASGPATVTEAFF
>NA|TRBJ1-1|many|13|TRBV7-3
TGTGCCAGCAGCGCGGGCCGGAACACTGAAGCTTTCTTT
CASSAGRNTEAFF
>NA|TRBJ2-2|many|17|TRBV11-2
TGTGCCAGCAGCTTAGAGGTCCAGAACGCGAACACCGGGGAGCTGTTTTTT
CASSLEVQNANTGELFF
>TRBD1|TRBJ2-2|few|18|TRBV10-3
TGTGCCATCAGTGTTGGACAGGGGACGCGGTTGGACACCGGGGAGCTGTTTTTT
CAISVGQGTRLDTGELFF
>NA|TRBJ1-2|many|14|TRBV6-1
TGTGCCAGCGCCTCGTCGGGGTCGGGCTATGGCTACACCTTC
CASASSGSGYGYTF
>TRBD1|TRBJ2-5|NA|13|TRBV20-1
TGCAGTGCTACCTGGACAGGGTTTGAGACCCAGTACTTC
CSATWTGFETQYF
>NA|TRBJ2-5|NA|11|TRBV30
TGTGCCTGGAGTCTCCCTTACGCCCAGTACTTC
CAWSLPYAQYF
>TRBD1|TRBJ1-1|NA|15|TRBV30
TGTGCCTGGAGCCCAGGGGGGGGGTTGAACACTGAAGCTTTCTTT
CAWSPGGGLNTEAFF
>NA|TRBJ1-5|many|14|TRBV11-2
TGTGCCAGCAGCTCAGCAGGGAGCAATCAGCCCCAGCATTTT
CASSSAGSNQPQHF
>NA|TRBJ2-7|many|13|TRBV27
TGTGCCAGCGGGGGGCCTCTCTCCTACGAGCAGTACTTC
CASGGPLSYEQYF
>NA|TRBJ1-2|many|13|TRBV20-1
TGCAGTGCCATTGCGGAGGGAAATGGCGGCTACACCTTC
CSAIAEGNGGYTF
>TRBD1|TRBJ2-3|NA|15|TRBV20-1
TGCAGTGCGAGCGGGACAGGGGTAGGCACCGATACGCAGTATTTT
CSASGTGVGTDTQYF
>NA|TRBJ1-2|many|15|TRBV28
TGTGCCAGCAGTTTATCTCAGGGGCGAGACTATGGCTACACCTTC
CASSLSQGRDYGYTF
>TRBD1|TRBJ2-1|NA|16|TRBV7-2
TGTGCCAGCAGCCCGGTCCGGGACAGGATGTACAATGAGCAGTTCTTC
CASSPVRDRMYNEQFF
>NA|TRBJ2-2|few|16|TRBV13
TGTGCCAGCAGCCCGGCCGGGACTGATAACACCGGGGAGCTGTTTTTT
CASSPAGTDNTGELFF
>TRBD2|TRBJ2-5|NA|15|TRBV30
TGTGCCTGGAGTGCTAGCGGGGGGGCCTTTGAGACCCAGTACTTC
CAWSASGGAFETQYF
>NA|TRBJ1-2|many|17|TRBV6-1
TGTGCCAGCAGTACTACCGGGACGGGGAGAACCAGAGATGGCTACACCTTC
CASSTTGTGRTRDGYTF
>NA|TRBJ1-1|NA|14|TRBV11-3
TGTGCCAGCAGCGTTTCTGTGGAGGGCACTGAAGCTTTCTTT
CASSVSVEGTEAFF
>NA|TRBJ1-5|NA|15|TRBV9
TGTGCCAGCAGCCCCCAAAACGGGGGCAATCAGCCCCAGCATTTT
CASSPQNGGNQPQHF
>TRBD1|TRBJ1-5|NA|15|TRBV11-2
TGTGCCAGCAGCTCTGACAGGGGTCCCAATCAGCCCCAGCATTTT
CASSSDRGPNQPQHF
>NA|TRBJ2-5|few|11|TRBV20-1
TGCGGTGCCAACACCCCGAAGACCCAGTACTTC
CGANTPKTQYF
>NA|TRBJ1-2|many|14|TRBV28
TGTGCCAGCAGCTTCGGTAGGGACGCCTATGGCTACACCTTC
CASSFGRDAYGYTF
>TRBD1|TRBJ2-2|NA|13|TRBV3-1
TGTGCCAGCGCCAGGGGGCCCGGCGGGGAGCTGTTTTTT
CASARGPGGELFF